Listed here are 28 T cell receptor beta chains from one sample, sequenced in a study of identical twins. From the 5' RACE reads, TCRdb called clonotypes with MiXCR, one entry per CDR3 protein. The sample has roughly 690,000 distinct CDR3 sequences, about 20% seen once; the top ten hold 4% to 5.5%. The sample also formed part of further work on T cells expressing NK-cell markers.

Sequencing input: PBMCs. The receptor source for this set is a woman aged 18-30 years in good health.

The chain joins TRBV11-3 to TRBJ2-1; tentatively, D is TRBD1 or TRBD2 (7 bases each). In germline, CDR1 is SGHNT, CDR2 YENEEA. The CDR3 length is 11 residues. V lost 6 bases, J lost 15 bases, and 15 bases lay in between. The CDR3 loop is CASRNRGGMFF. As DNA, the CDR3 is TGTGCCAGCAGAAACAGGGGAGGGATGTTCTTC.

This clonotype was counted between two and nine times. This chain joins TRBV7-2 and TRBJ2-7, with D unclear. The CDR3 extends over 13 amino acids. Trimming cost V 5 bases and J 7 bases, with 15 bases left between them. From germline, CDR1 is SGHTA and CDR2 FQGNSA. CDR3 sequence reads: CASSHGFTEEQYF. The CDR3 nucleotides are TGTGCCAGCAGCCACGGCTTTACCGAGGAGCAGTACTTC.

This chain uses TRBV12-3 or TRBV12-4 with TRBJ1-1; 8 bases line up with TRBD1. The CDR3 length is 14 residues. V gave up 2 bases and J gave up 3 bases; unmatched junction bases: 2. The CDR3, as DNA: TGTGCCAGCAGTTTACAGGGGGCATACACTGAAGCTTTCTTT. This codes for CASSLQGAYTEAFF.

This clonotype was detected only once. The chain's CDR3 is CASSLSSRTTPYEQYF. The CDR3 nucleotides read TGTGCCAGCAGTTTATCAAGTCGGACAACACCCTACGAGCAGTACTTC. The chain is built from TRBV27 and TRBJ2-7, with D perhaps TRBD1 (5 bases). CDR1 and CDR2 (germline): MNHEY, SMNVEV (reference sequence). CDR3 length: 16 amino acids. V dropped 0 bases and J dropped 2 bases, with 14 bases sitting between them.

This clonotype has a handful of counts. The V and J genes are TRBV6-5 and TRBJ2-1; D uncertain. V was pared by 2 bases and J by 1 base, with 9 bases between. Germline-derived CDR1 and CDR2 are MNHEY and SVGAGI. This CDR3 comprises 15 residues. DNA of the CDR3: TGTGCCAGCAGTTACAGGAGACATTCCTACAATGAGCAGTTCTTC. As protein: CASSYRRHSYNEQFF.

This clonotype was seen only a few times. In DNA form, the CDR3 reads TGTGCCAGCAGCTCGACAGGAGTTGGGGAAAAACTGTTTTTT. Its translation: CASSSTGVGEKLFF. This sequence joins TRBV5-5 and TRBJ1-4; D is possibly TRBD1 (6 bases). V was pared by 3 bases and J by 8 bases, with 14 bases between. The CDR3 sequence is 14 residues long. Germline-derived CDR1 and CDR2 are SGHKS and YYEKEE (reference sequence).

This chain uses TRBV12-3 or TRBV12-4 with TRBJ1-2; D gene uncertain. The CDR3 covers 14 residues. Deletions cut 6 bases from V and 8 bases from J, with 19 bases between. CDR3 amino acids: CASSRNDLLGGYTF. The CDR3 coding sequence is TGTGCCAGCAGCAGGAATGACCTCCTGGGGGGCTACACCTTC.

This clonotype occurred a few times. V usage is TRBV7-2 and J usage is TRBJ2-7; 9 bases match TRBD2. The CDR3 has 16 amino acids. V dropped 5 bases and J dropped 5; count of bases not matched to a gene: 13. Germline CDR1 is SGHTA and CDR2 is FQGNSA. The CDR3 spells CASSPPLSGRSHEQYF. CDR3 DNA sequence: TGTGCCAGCAGCCCCCCTCTTAGCGGGAGATCCCACGAGCAGTACTTC.

This clonotype was picked up a small number of times. The genes are TRBV5-1 and TRBJ2-2; the D call may be TRBD1 or TRBD2 (5 bases each). V lost 4 bases and J 4 bases, leaving 11 bases between the germline ends. The CDR3 consists of 14 residues. The V gene's germline CDR1 is SGHRS and CDR2 YFSETQ. The CDR3 reads CASSHGTSTGELFF. The CDR3, as DNA: TGCGCCAGCAGCCACGGGACGTCCACCGGGGAGCTGTTTTTT.

This chain uses TRBV20-1 with TRBJ2-7, with D possibly TRBD1 on 6 matching bases. Trimming took 4 bases from V and 1 from J, leaving 8 bases between them. Germline CDR1 reads DFQATT; CDR2 reads SNEGSKA (reference sequence). The CDR3 sequence is 12 residues long. In DNA form, the CDR3 reads TGCAGTGCTACAGGGGAATCCTACGAGCAGTACTTC. Amino acid sequence: CSATGESYEQYF.

The genes are TRBV18 and TRBJ1-5; maybe TRBD1 (5 bases). Germline CDR1 and CDR2: KGHSH and LQKENI. Trimming took off 4 bases at V and 7 bases at J, with 14 bases between the two ends. CDR3 length equals 14 residues. In nucleotides, the CDR3 is TGTGCCAGCTCACACGACAGTATTGGACAGCCCCAGCATTTT. Translating gives CASSHDSIGQPQHF.

The J gene is TRBJ2-1, the V gene TRBV7-9; no clear D. Trimming took off 4 bases at V and 5 bases at J, with 18 bases between the two ends. Germline V gene data show CDR1 as SEHNR and CDR2 as FQNEAQ (reference sequence). The length of the CDR3 is 16 residues. Written as DNA, the CDR3 is TGTGCCAGCAGCTCCCAGTCGGTTCCACCCCACAATGAGCAGTTCTTC. As protein: CASSSQSVPPHNEQFF.

This clonotype is a singleton in its sample. The J gene is TRBJ2-3, the V gene TRBV7-2; D gene uncertain. The CDR3 has 14 amino acids. V dropped 1 base and J dropped 2 bases, with 7 bases sitting between them. Germline V gene lookup returns CDR1 SGHTA and CDR2 FQGNSA. CDR3 amino acids: CASSLGYFTDTQYF. In nucleotides, the CDR3 is TGTGCCAGCAGCTTAGGATATTTCACAGATACGCAGTATTTT.

In its sample, this clonotype was seen a few times. The chain joins TRBV12-3 or TRBV12-4 to TRBJ1-1; D possibly corresponds to TRBD1 (6 bases). The CDR3 runs to 14 residues. V was trimmed by 7 bases and J by 5 bases, leaving 17 bases between them. The CDR3 loop is CASIPQGRLTEAFF. The DNA for the CDR3 is TGTGCCAGCATTCCCCAGGGGCGATTGACTGAAGCTTTCTTT.

The table lists this clonotype with a few counts. The CDR3 DNA is TGTGCCAGCAGTTACCGACTAGCGGGGGCGTTGGGCAATGAGCAGTTCTTC. Amino acids: CASSYRLAGALGNEQFF. The chain couples TRBV6-5 to TRBJ2-1, with 12 bases aligning to TRBD2. Trimming cost V 2 bases and J 6 bases; bases outside gene matches: 8. The CDR3 has 17 residues. CDR1 is MNHEY and CDR2 is SVGAGI in the germline V gene.

The V gene is TRBV3-1, the J gene TRBJ2-7; D gene unclear. V shed 1 base and J shed 9 bases, with 22 bases lying between them. The CDR3 covers 16 residues. The germline V gene has CDR1 LGHDT and CDR2 YNNKEL (reference sequence). The CDR3 is CASSQVGGLPLAPQYF. As DNA, the CDR3 is TGTGCCAGCAGCCAAGTGGGTGGGCTCCCACTCGCCCCGCAGTACTTC.

In its sample, this clonotype was seen a few times. The V call is TRBV5-6, the J call TRBJ2-1; D is unclear. The germline CDR1 and CDR2 sequences are SGHDT and YYEEEE. The CDR3 spans 13 residues. Trimming left V 7 bases short and J 0 bases short, with 8 bases between. CDR3 region: CASSGPSYNEQFF. DNA of the CDR3: TGTGCCAGCTCGGGCCCCTCCTACAATGAGCAGTTCTTC.

This chain uses TRBV9 with TRBJ2-1, with D possibly matching TRBD2 (5 bases). This CDR3 contains 15 residues. With 0 bases removed from V and 2 bases from J, the gap between germline ends came to 9 bases. CDR1 and CDR2 (germline): SGDLS, YYNGEE. The CDR3 spells CASSVGLAPYNEQFF. CDR3 in DNA: TGTGCCAGCAGCGTAGGGCTAGCCCCCTACAATGAGCAGTTCTTC.

The J gene is TRBJ2-1, the V gene TRBV27, with 7 bases identical to TRBD2. CDR1 and CDR2 from the germline V gene are MNHEY and SMNVEV (reference sequence). Unmatched junction bases numbered 8, after V lost 2 bases and J lost 7 bases. The CDR3 has 15 residues. CDR3 loop: CASSLVREVGNEQFF. In DNA form, the CDR3 reads TGTGCCAGCAGTTTAGTCCGGGAGGTAGGGAATGAGCAGTTCTTC.

This sequence joins TRBV25-1 and TRBJ2-5; D possibly corresponds to TRBD1 (6 bases). Trimming shortened V by 4 bases and J by 4 bases, and 16 bases separated the two germline ends. The CDR3 extends over 15 amino acids. CDR1 is MGHDK and CDR2 is SYGVNS in the germline V gene. CDR3 protein: CASSAVLGASETQYF. In nucleotides, the CDR3 is TGTGCCAGCAGTGCTGTCCTGGGGGCATCAGAGACCCAGTACTTC.

This clonotype showed up just a few times. The rearrangement uses TRBV27 and TRBJ2-3; D not certain. The germline gives CDR1 MNHEY, CDR2 SMNVEV (reference sequence). V dropped 0 bases and J dropped 0 bases, with 13 bases sitting between them. The CDR3 is made up of 17 amino acids. In nucleotides, the CDR3 is TGTGCCAGCAGTTTATCGAGCCTAGGCTATAGCACAGATACGCAGTATTTT. It encodes CASSLSSLGYSTDTQYF.

Only a few counts were recorded for this clonotype. The chain employs TRBV20-1 and TRBJ1-1; possibly TRBD1 for D (6 bases). This CDR3 contains 14 residues. Between the trimmed V and J ends, which lost 5 bases and 4 bases, there was a span of 17 bases. Germline CDR1 and CDR2: DFQATT and SNEGSKA (reference sequence). CDR3 region: CSASLQGGGTEAFF. CDR3 DNA sequence: TGCAGTGCTTCCCTACAGGGAGGCGGCACTGAAGCTTTCTTT.

The chain uses TRBV7-9 and TRBJ2-3; weak D call: TRBD2 (5 bases). Trimming cost V 5 bases and J 0 bases, with 12 bases left between them. CDR1 SEHNR and CDR2 FQNEAQ come from the germline V gene (reference sequence). The CDR3 consists of 15 residues. CDR3 bases: TGTGCCAGCAGCCCCTCTAGCTTTAGCACAGATACGCAGTATTTT. This gives the protein CASSPSSFSTDTQYF.

This clonotype was picked up one time. This rearrangement joins TRBV20-1 to TRBJ2-2; TRBD2 matches 10 bases. Germline V gene data show CDR1 as DFQATT and CDR2 as SNEGSKA (reference sequence). The CDR3 extends over 15 amino acids. J gave up 8 bases and V 3 bases, and 9 bases lay outside the gene matches. The CDR3 sequence is CSASRGASGRGELFF. CDR3 DNA: TGCAGTGCTAGTAGGGGGGCTAGCGGGAGAGGGGAGCTGTTTTTT.

The rearrangement joins TRBV5-1 to TRBJ2-3; D uncertain. This CDR3 contains 15 residues. Per germline, CDR1 SGHRS and CDR2 YFSETQ. Trimming took 0 bases from V and 2 from J, leaving 10 bases between them. CDR3 DNA sequence: TGCGCCAGCAGCTTGGTAGTTTGGACCACAGATACGCAGTATTTT. Amino acids: CASSLVVWTTDTQYF.

The V gene is TRBV21-1, the J gene TRBJ1-5; the DNA was not used to check the table's D call, TRBD1. TRBV21-1 is reported as a pseudogene. The CDR3 totals 16 residues. In nucleotides, the CDR3 is TGTGCCAGCAGCGACCACCGGGACAGGGAAGGTCAGCCCCAGCATTTT. Translated: CASSDHRDREGQPQHF.

This clonotype was counted many times. The chain carries TRBV24-1 and TRBJ2-1, with 7 bases aligning to TRBD2. The CDR3 is made up of 15 amino acids. Germline V gives CDR1 KGHDR, CDR2 SFDVKD. Losses at the gene ends were 2 bases for V and 8 bases for J; bases not matched to a gene: 8. DNA of the CDR3: TGTGCCACCAGTGATTCATCGGGCAGCGGGGATGAGCAGTTCTTC. This encodes CATSDSSGSGDEQFF.

The chain has TRBV4-1 and TRBJ2-7; a weak D match, TRBD2 (6 bases). The V and J ends lost 1 base and 2 bases respectively, with 15 bases between them. This CDR3 is built from 16 residues. The germline V gene has CDR1 MGHRA and CDR2 YSYEKL. This chain's CDR3 is CASSQGGIRLAYEQYF. CDR3 DNA: TGCGCCAGCAGCCAAGGGGGTATCAGACTAGCCTACGAGCAGTACTTC.